These 32 T cell receptor beta chains came from one sample sequenced in a study of OX40 agonist ivuxolimab in advanced cancers. Library creation used the immunoSEQ multiplex PCR assay. As stored in TCRdb, this immuneACCESS dataset retains in-frame rearrangements with V and J assigned. A fraction of the clones does not appear; measured against another copy, unresolved V genes explain less than half of the discrepancy, and the remainder lacks a known reason. This sample is represented by tens of thousands of clones; approximately 87% of them were singletons. The top ten constitute more than 0.7% of the sample. Sequencing used CD4+ or CD8+ T cells sorted from blood, obtained in a trial of the OX40 agonist ivuxolimab. These receptors all come from an adult with an advanced solid tumor such as melanoma, head and neck, liver or kidney cancer.

The rearrangement uses TRBV7-2 and TRBJ2-5; D might be TRBD2 (7 bases). Trimming removed 5 bases from V and 5 bases from J, with 15 bases in between. There are 14 residues in the CDR3. The germline V gene encodes CDR1 SGHTA and CDR2 FQGNSA. The DNA for the CDR3 is TGTGCCAGCAGCCCCCGTAGGGGGGGGGAGACCCAGTACTTC. Its protein product is CASSPRRGGETQYF.

The rearrangement uses TRBV6-5 and TRBJ2-3, with D maybe TRBD1 (5 bases). Germline CDR1 is MNHEY and CDR2 is SVGAGI. The CDR3 extends over 15 amino acids. V was trimmed by 0 bases and J by 6 bases, leaving 13 bases between them. CDR3 in amino acids: CASSYSGALGDTQYF. The CDR3 coding sequence is TGTGCCAGCAGTTACTCAGGGGCACTCGGGGATACGCAGTATTTT.

This chain uses TRBV10-3 with TRBJ1-2; 12 bases align to TRBD1. This CDR3 has 14 residues. With V trimmed by 10 bases and J by 5 bases, 8 bases remained unmatched. Germline assignment: CDR1 ENHRY and CDR2 SYGVKD. CDR3 sequence reads: CATRDRGRAYGYTF. In nucleotides, the CDR3 is TGTGCCACCCGGGACAGGGGGCGCGCTTATGGCTACACCTTC.

This chain uses TRBV14 with TRBJ1-2; TRBD1 matches 7 bases. Germline V gives CDR1 SGHDN, CDR2 FVKESK. The junction had 9 bases not matched to a gene; V was cut back by 0 bases and J by 8 bases. The CDR3 consists of 15 residues. CDR3 in DNA: TGTGCCAGCAGCCAAGACACCGACAGGGAATACGGCTACACCTTC. Translating gives CASSQDTDREYGYTF. Using reference TRBV14 and TRBJ1-2 for the parts outside the CDR3, the full variable domain is EAGVTQFPSHSVIEKGQTVTLRCDPISGHDNLYWYRRVMGKEIKFLLHFVKESKQDESGMPNNRFLAERTGGTYSTLKVQPAELEDSGVYFCASSQDTDREYGYTFGSGTRLTVV.

The CDR3 DNA is TGTGCCAGCAGTGGAGCGGGAGTCCCGAACACCGGGGAGCTGTTTTTT. Translating gives CASSGAGVPNTGELFF. V gene TRBV2 combines with J gene TRBJ2-2, with 8 bases matching TRBD2. The germline V gene has CDR1 SNHLY and CDR2 FYNNEI. Trimming took 4 bases from V and 0 from J; bases not matched to a gene: 4. CDR3 length: 16 residues.

J is TRBJ1-5 and V is TRBV7-6; D might be TRBD1 (5 bases). V lost 4 bases to trimming and J lost 1 base, with 17 bases between them. The CDR3 has 17 residues. The germline V gene has CDR1 SGHVS and CDR2 FNYEAQ. In DNA form, the CDR3 reads TGTGCCAGCAGCTCAGACGGGGCTACTGGGAGCAATCAGCCCCAGCATTTT. This translates into CASSSDGATGSNQPQHF.

In DNA, the CDR3 is TGTGCCAGCAGTGAATTTACGGGACAGCTCATGGAGACCCAGTACTTC. As protein: CASSEFTGQLMETQYF. The V and J genes are TRBV25-1 and TRBJ2-5, with 7 bases that match TRBD1. The germline V gene encodes CDR1 MGHDK and CDR2 SYGVNS. The CDR3 has 16 residues. Trimming cost V 1 base and J 5 bases; bases outside gene matches: 10.

The chain carries TRBV10-3 and TRBJ2-3; 11 positions agree with TRBD2. Trimming removed 8 bases from V and 6 bases from J; junction bases left unmatched: 7. The CDR3 consists of 14 residues. Germline V gene data show CDR1 as ENHRY and CDR2 as SYGVKD. CDR3 nucleotides: TGTGCCATCGGGACTAGCGGAGGCGTCGATACGCAGTATTTT. It codes for CAIGTSGGVDTQYF.

This rearrangement joins TRBV7-9 to TRBJ1-4; maybe TRBD1 (5 bases). The CDR3 length is 14 residues. Trimming removed 3 bases from V and 8 bases from J, with 13 bases in between. From germline, CDR1 is SEHNR and CDR2 FQNEAQ (reference sequence). CDR3 sequence reads: CASSFLGVKEKLFF. DNA of the CDR3: TGTGCCAGCAGCTTCCTGGGGGTAAAAGAAAAACTGTTTTTT. The whole variable domain, filled in from reference TRBV7-9 and TRBJ1-4, reads DTGVSQNPRHKITKRGQNVTFRCDPISEHNRLYWYRQTLGQGPEFLTYFQNEAQLEKSRLLSDRFSAERPKGSFSTLEIQRTEQGDSAMYLCASSFLGVKEKLFFGSGTQLSVL.

The chain joins TRBV7-2 to TRBJ1-5; the D is unclear. This CDR3 region has 15 residues. Germline V gene data show CDR1 as SGHTA and CDR2 as FQGNSA. The V and J ends lost 5 bases and 7 bases respectively, with 18 bases between them. The CDR3 protein is CASSRAGAVGQPQHF. The CDR3 coding sequence is TGTGCCAGCAGCAGGGCGGGCGCAGTTGGCCAGCCCCAGCATTTT.

The chain is built from TRBV19 and TRBJ2-6; 8 bases are a match to TRBD1. CDR3 length equals 18 residues. With V trimmed by 3 bases and J by 0 bases, 7 bases remained unmatched. In germline, CDR1 is LNHDA, CDR2 SQIVND (reference sequence). The CDR3 sequence is CASSIGDTGGSGANVLTF. Written as DNA, the CDR3 is TGTGCCAGTAGTATCGGGGACACAGGGGGCTCTGGGGCCAACGTCCTGACTTTC.

The chain uses TRBV30 and TRBJ2-7; possible D gene TRBD2, 5 bases. The CDR3 loop spans 12 amino acids. V dropped 2 bases and J dropped 4 bases, with 9 bases sitting between them. Germline V gives CDR1 GTSNPN, CDR2 SVGIG (reference sequence). CDR3 in DNA: TGTGCCTGGAGTTCGGGCGGGTACGAGCAGTACTTC. It codes for CAWSSGGYEQYF.

This chain joins TRBV27 and TRBJ2-2; D ambiguous. Looked up from germline, CDR1 is MNHEY and CDR2 is SMNVEV (reference sequence). The V end was cut by 4 bases, the J end by 2 bases, with 11 bases between. CDR3 length: 15 residues. The CDR3 DNA reads as TGTGCCAGCAGTTCTTATATTTTTAACACCGGGGAGCTGTTTTTT. Amino acid sequence: CASSSYIFNTGELFF.

The chain has TRBV7-2 and TRBJ2-3, with 8 bases aligning to TRBD1. CDR1 is SGHTA, CDR2 FQGNSA, per germline. The CDR3 contains 14 residues. The V and J ends lost 6 bases and 7 bases, in that order; junction bases with no gene match: 9. The CDR3 bases are TGTGCCAGCAGTCCCGGCTACAGGGGGTATACGCAGTATTTT. Its translation is CASSPGYRGYTQYF.

The J gene is TRBJ1-4, the V gene TRBV27; D is ambiguous. The germline gives CDR1 MNHEY, CDR2 SMNVEV (reference sequence). CDR3 length: 10 amino acids. V gave up 9 bases and J gave up 6 bases, with 5 bases separating them. The CDR3 is CASKYEKLFF. CDR3 coding DNA: TGTGCCAGTAAATATGAAAAACTGTTTTTT.

The gene calls are TRBV7-2 and TRBJ2-1; 8 nucleotides line up with TRBD1. V lost 5 bases to trimming and J lost 10 bases; unmatched junction nucleotides: 10. This CDR3 contains 14 residues. CDR1 SGHTA and CDR2 FQGNSA come from the germline V gene. This CDR3 is CASSLQTGDGEQFF. DNA for the CDR3: TGTGCCAGCAGCCTCCAGACAGGGGATGGGGAGCAGTTCTTC.

Only one count was recorded for this clone. This chain uses TRBV7-2 with TRBJ2-5; TRBD1 or TRBD2 may be the D gene (5 bases each). This CDR3 region has 14 residues. Trimming took 5 bases from V and 5 from J, leaving 15 bases between them. Germline CDR1 and CDR2: SGHTA and FQGNSA. CDR3 sequence: CASSVGTLGETQYF. The CDR3, as DNA: TGTGCCAGCAGCGTAGGGACCTTGGGGGAGACCCAGTACTTC.

The chain links TRBV7-2 to TRBJ2-7, with a possible D match to TRBD1 (6 bases). V lost 4 bases to trimming and J lost 2 bases, with 9 bases between them. CDR3 length: 13 residues. The germline V gene encodes CDR1 SGHTA and CDR2 FQGNSA. The CDR3 coding sequence is TGTGCCAGCAGCTACCGGGACACCTACGAGCAGTACTTC. Translated: CASSYRDTYEQYF.

This chain connects TRBV7-3 to TRBJ2-3, with 8 bases aligning to TRBD2. CDR1 is SGHTA, CDR2 FQGTGA, per germline. The CDR3 is 16 residues long. J lost 6 bases, V lost 5 bases, and 13 bases had no gene match. CDR3 in DNA: TGTGCCAGCAGCCTGCGACCCATCGGGGGGGAGGATACGCAGTATTTT. Translated: CASSLRPIGGEDTQYF.

The gene calls are TRBV11-2 and TRBJ2-7; tentative D call: TRBD1 (5 bases). The germline V and J ends were trimmed by 3 bases and 5 bases, with 14 bases remaining between them. The CDR3 runs 14 residues. Germline V gene data show CDR1 as SGHAT and CDR2 as FQNNGV. CDR3: CASSLDGAWDEQYF. The CDR3 nucleotides read TGTGCCAGCAGCTTGGATGGGGCCTGGGACGAGCAGTACTTC. The full variable domain, in which reference TRBV11-2 and TRBJ2-7 provide the parts outside the CDR3, is EAGVAQSPRYKIIEKRQSVAFWCNPISGHATLYWYQQILGQGPKLLIQFQNNGVVDDSQLPKDRFSAERLKGVDSTLKIQPAKLEDSAVYLCASSLDGAWDEQYFGPGTRLTVT.

This clone was observed a single time. The genes are TRBV28 and TRBJ1-5; D is ambiguous. The CDR3 loop spans 13 amino acids. Per the germline V gene, CDR1 is MDHEN and CDR2 is SYDVKM. Between the trimmed V and J ends, which lost 4 bases and 3 bases, there was a span of 7 bases. CDR3 nucleotides: TGTGCCAGCAGTTGGACGATCAATCAGCCCCAGCATTTT. Translated: CASSWTINQPQHF.

The chain joins TRBV19 to TRBJ1-2, with D unclear. The CDR3 spans 14 residues. V lost 6 bases and J 3 bases, leaving 14 bases between the germline ends. Germline V gene data show CDR1 as LNHDA and CDR2 as SQIVND (reference sequence). The chain's CDR3 is CASRDGGRDYGYTF. The CDR3 DNA follows: TGTGCCAGTAGAGACGGTGGGAGGGACTATGGCTACACCTTC.

The CDR3 here is CASSFYGGPYEQYF. The CDR3 nucleotides read TGTGCCAGCAGCTTTTACGGGGGCCCCTACGAGCAGTACTTC. This chain links TRBV7-2 with TRBJ2-5; D may match TRBD1 or TRBD2 (6 bases each). The J call may be in error: the DNA end matches TRBJ2-7 better. Germline values: CDR1 SGHTA, CDR2 FQGNSA. CDR3 size: 14 residues.

The rearrangement links TRBV5-4 to TRBJ1-2; 7 nucleotides match TRBD1. Germline V gene sequence: CDR1 SGHNT, CDR2 YYREEE (reference sequence). The CDR3 length is 15 residues. With V trimmed by 5 bases and J by 0 bases, 7 bases remained unmatched. The CDR3 DNA reads TGTGCCAGCAGGGACGGGACAGCATCTAACTATGGCTACACCTTC. Amino acid sequence: CASRDGTASNYGYTF. Drawing the rest from reference TRBV5-4 and TRBJ1-2, the complete variable domain is ETGVTQSPTHLIKTRGQQVTLRCSSQSGHNTVSWYQQALGQGPQFIFQYYREEENGRGNFPPRFSGLQFPNYSSELNVNALELDDSALYLCASRDGTASNYGYTFGSGTRLTVV.

V and J are TRBV6-5 and TRBJ1-3; TRBD1 might be the D (5 bases). The V end was cut by 2 bases, the J end by 4 bases, with 9 bases between. There are 14 residues in the CDR3. Per germline, CDR1 MNHEY and CDR2 SVGAGI. CDR3 in DNA: TGTGCCAGCAGTTACAGGAGGGGAGGAAACACCATATATTTT. Translation: CASSYRRGGNTIYF.

The V call is TRBV6-6, the J call TRBJ2-3, with a possible D match to TRBD1 (6 bases). Trimming stripped 7 bases from V and 4 bases from J, with 15 bases between. This CDR3 is 14 amino acids long. In germline, CDR1 is MNHNY, CDR2 SVGAGI (reference sequence). In DNA form, the CDR3 reads TGTGCCAGCAAAACAGGGCAGGGAGCAGATACGCAGTATTTT. It encodes CASKTGQGADTQYF.

The chain has TRBV7-8 and TRBJ1-2; a weak D match, TRBD1 (5 bases). CDR3 length equals 16 residues. Per germline, CDR1 SGHVS and CDR2 FQNEAQ. Trimming left V 0 bases short and J 3 bases short, with 14 bases between. The CDR3 loop is CASSLASGRGDYGYTF. Written as DNA, the CDR3 is TGTGCCAGCAGCTTAGCGTCAGGGCGAGGGGACTATGGCTACACCTTC.

This sequence joins TRBV7-2 and TRBJ1-6; a weak D match, TRBD1 (5 bases). V lost 5 bases and J 6 bases, leaving 14 bases between the germline ends. The CDR3 is made up of 15 amino acids. Germline CDR1 SGHTA, CDR2 FQGNSA. Here the CDR3 DNA reads TGTGCCAGCAGCCGCACCGGGACCTCTAATTCACCCCTCCACTTT. It translates to CASSRTGTSNSPLHF. Combining the CDR3 with reference TRBV7-2 and TRBJ1-6 gives the whole variable domain GAGVSQSPSNKVTEKGKDVELRCDPISGHTALYWYRQSLGQGLEFLIYFQGNSAPDKSGLPSDRFSAERTGGSVSTLTIQRTQQEDSAVYLCASSRTGTSNSPLHFGNGTRLTVT.

There are a few counts of this clone. A read error is likely, as this CDR3 ends without the conserved phenylalanine or tryptophan. The limits of the CDR3 on the DNA are not certain, so only TCRdb's listed CDR3 is given. The V and J genes are TRBV5-6 and TRBJ1-2. Germline CDR1 SGHDT, CDR2 YYEEEE. The CDR3 numbers 12 amino acids, ends counted. This chain's CDR3 is CASSLAARPGVL.

The chain combines TRBV27 with TRBJ2-1; the match to TRBD2 covers 10 bases. The J segment lost 8 bases and the V segment lost 3 bases, leaving 7 bases of the junction unmatched. Germline CDR1 and CDR2: MNHEY and SMNVEV (reference sequence). The CDR3 contains 15 residues. CDR3 amino acids: CASSFSGGNFHEQFF. As DNA, the CDR3 is TGTGCCAGCAGTTTTAGCGGGGGGAATTTCCATGAGCAGTTCTTC.

The chain uses TRBV6-5 and TRBJ2-3, with TRBD2 identical over 9 bases. Germline V gene data show CDR1 as MNHEY and CDR2 as SVGAGI. The CDR3 consists of 15 residues. Losses at the gene ends were 2 bases for V and 3 bases for J; bases not matched to a gene: 3. The CDR3 here is CASSYRLAGTDTQYF. The CDR3 nucleotides are TGTGCCAGCAGTTACAGGCTAGCGGGGACAGATACGCAGTATTTT.

The chain couples TRBV10-3 to TRBJ2-7; no reliable D call. Trimming removed 7 bases at V and 3 bases at J, with 7 bases between. Germline CDR1 and CDR2: ENHRY and SYGVKD. The CDR3 is made up of 11 amino acids. Written as DNA, the CDR3 is TGTGCCATCACGCAGGTCTACGAGCAGTACTTC. Translation: CAITQVYEQYF.